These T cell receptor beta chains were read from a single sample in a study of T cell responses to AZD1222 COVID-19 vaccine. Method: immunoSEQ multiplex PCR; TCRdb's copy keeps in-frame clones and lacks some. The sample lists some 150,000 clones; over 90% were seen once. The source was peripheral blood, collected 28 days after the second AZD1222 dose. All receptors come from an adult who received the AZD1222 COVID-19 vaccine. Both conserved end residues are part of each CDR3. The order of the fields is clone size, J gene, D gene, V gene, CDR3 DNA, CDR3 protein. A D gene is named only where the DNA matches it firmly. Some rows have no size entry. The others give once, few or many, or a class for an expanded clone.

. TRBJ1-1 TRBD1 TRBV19 TGTGCCAGTAGTATCAGGACAGGGGGCATGGACACTGAAGCTTTCTTT CASSIRTGGMDTEAFF
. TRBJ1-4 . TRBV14 TGTGCCAGCAGCCCCACGAGGGGCCCTAATGAAAAACTGTTTTTT CASSPTRGPNEKLFF
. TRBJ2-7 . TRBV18 TGTGCCAGCTCCAAGGACAGAGACTCCTACGAGCAGTACTTC CASSKDRDSYEQYF
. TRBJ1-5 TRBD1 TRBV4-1 TGCGCCAGCAGCCCCGGGACAGGGGATAATCAGCCCCAGCATTTT CASSPGTGDNQPQHF
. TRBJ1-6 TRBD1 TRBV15 TGTGCCACCAGCAGTAACAGGGACAGCTCCTATAATTCACCCCTCCACTTT CATSSNRDSSYNSPLHF
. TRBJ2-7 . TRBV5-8 TGTGCCAGCAGCCTACTATTGATGGACGGAAAGTTCTACGAGCAGTACTTC CASSLLLMDGKFYEQYF
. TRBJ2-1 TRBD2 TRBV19 TGTGCCAGTAGTATAGGGTTTTTAGAAAGCGGGAGCGATGAGCAGTTCTTC CASSIGFLESGSDEQFF
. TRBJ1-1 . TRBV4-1 TGCGCCAGCAGCCAAGCCAGTACGGGGGTCACTGAAGCTTTCTTT CASSQASTGVTEAFF
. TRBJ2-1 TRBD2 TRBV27 TGTGCCAGCGGCCAATTTAGCGGGGTTGGGGATGAGCAGTTCTTC CASGQFSGVGDEQFF
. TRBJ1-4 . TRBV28 TGTGCCAGCAGTTCCTCGTGGGCAGCAACTAATGAAAAACTGTTTTTT CASSSSWAATNEKLFF
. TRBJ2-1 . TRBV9 TGTGCCAGCAGCCCCCGACTCTACAATGAGCAGTTCTTC CASSPRLYNEQFF
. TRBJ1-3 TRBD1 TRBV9 TGTGCCAGCAGCGCCAGAAAGACAGGGTTACACTCTGGAAACACCATATATTTT CASSARKTGLHSGNTIYF
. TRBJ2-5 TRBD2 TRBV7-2 TGTGCCACGGCAGCCTCCGGGAGGGGAGAGACCCAGTACTTC CATAASGRGETQYF
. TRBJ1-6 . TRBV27 TGTGCCAGCAGTCCCACCCAGGGTCGTTCACCCCTCCACTTT CASSPTQGRSPLHF
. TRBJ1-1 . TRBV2 TGTGCCAGCCGATGGGAGGTGGGGGTTGAAGCTTTCTTT CASRWEVGVEAFF
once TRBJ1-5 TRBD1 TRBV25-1 TGTGCCCGAAGTTCCACTCGGACAGGGCCTGATCAGCCCCAGCATTTT CARSSTRTGPDQPQHF
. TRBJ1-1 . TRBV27 TGTGCCAGCAGCCTACAGGGCTTGGGCACTGAAGCTTTCTTT CASSLQGLGTEAFF
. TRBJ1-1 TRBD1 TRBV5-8 TGTGCCAGCAAACCGGGACAGGGTTACACTGAAGCTTTCTTT CASKPGQGYTEAFF
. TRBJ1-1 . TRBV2 TGTGCCAGCACTTCGGCGGGGTTTGAAGCTTTCTTT CASTSAGFEAFF
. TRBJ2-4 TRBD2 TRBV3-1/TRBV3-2 TGTGCCAGCAGCCAACTACTAGCGGGGGGGCCAAGAGGATACATTCAGTACTTC CASSQLLAGGPRGYIQYF
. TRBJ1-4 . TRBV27 TGTGCCAGCAGTAACCACCGTCAGGAAAAACTGTTTTTT CASSNHRQEKLFF
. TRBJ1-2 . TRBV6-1 TGTGCCAGCAGTGAAAAGAGAGGCCCCAATTATGGCTACACCTTC CASSEKRGPNYGYTF
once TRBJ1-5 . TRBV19 TGTGCCAGTAGCAGAACAGGGCTAGGGAGTCAGCCCCAGCATTTT CASSRTGLGSQPQHF
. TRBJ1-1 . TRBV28 TGTGCCAGCAGTCAGACTCAGAACACTGAAGCTTTCTTT CASSQTQNTEAFF
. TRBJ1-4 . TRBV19 TGTGCCAGTAGTCACCCTGGGAGGTTGGTGGAGAATGAAAAACTGTTTTTT CASSHPGRLVENEKLFF
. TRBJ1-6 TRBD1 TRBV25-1 TGTGCCAGCAGTGAAGAACAGGGGCTGAATTCACCCCTCCACTTT CASSEEQGLNSPLHF
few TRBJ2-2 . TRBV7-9 TGTGCCAGCAGCCCGAGGGTGGTTAGCGCGGCCGGGGAGCTGTTTTTT CASSPRVVSAAGELFF
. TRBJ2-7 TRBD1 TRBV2 TGTGCCAGCAGTGATGGACAGGGTGACTACGAGCAGTACTTC CASSDGQGDYEQYF
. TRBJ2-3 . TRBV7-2 TGTGCCAGCAGCAACACAGATACGCAGTATTTT CASSNTDTQYF
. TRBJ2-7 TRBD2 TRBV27 TGTGCCAGCAGTGTAGCGGGGGGGCCCTACGAGCAGTACTTC CASSVAGGPYEQYF
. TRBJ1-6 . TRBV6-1 TGTGCCAGCAGTCCCCGGGACGGGCTTTCACCCCTCCACTTT CASSPRDGLSPLHF
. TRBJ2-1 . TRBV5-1 TGCGCCAGCAGCTTGGTAGTGACTATCACGGGCAATGAGCAGTTCTTC CASSLVVTITGNEQFF
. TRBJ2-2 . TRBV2 TGTGCCAGCAGTGACGGCTTTACCGGGGAGCTGTTTTTT CASSDGFTGELFF
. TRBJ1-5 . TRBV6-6 TGTGCCAGCAGTCCGGCTTGGTTGCTGAGCAATCAGCCCCAGCATTTT CASSPAWLLSNQPQHF
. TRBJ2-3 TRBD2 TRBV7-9 TGTGCCAGCAGCCCTAGAGGGGACTACCGTGATACGCAGTATTTT CASSPRGDYRDTQYF
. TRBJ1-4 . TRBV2 TGTGCCAGCAGACAACAGCAAAGGAACGAAAAACTGTTTTTT CASRQQQRNEKLFF
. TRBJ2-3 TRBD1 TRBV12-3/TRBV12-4 TGTGCCAGCAGTAACACAGGGGACGATACGCAGTATTTT CASSNTGDDTQYF
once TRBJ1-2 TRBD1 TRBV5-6 TGTGCCAGCATGGGACAGGCAGGGTTGGGCTACACCTTC CASMGQAGLGYTF
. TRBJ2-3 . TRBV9 TGTGCCAGCAGCGTAGGTGTTAGCAGGGCAGATACGCAGTATTTT CASSVGVSRADTQYF
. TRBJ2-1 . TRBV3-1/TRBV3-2 TGTGCCAGCAGCTCCGTTTTAAGCTCCTACAATGAGCAGTTCTTC CASSSVLSSYNEQFF
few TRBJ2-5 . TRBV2 TGTGCCAGCAGTAGCAGTTCTGGGACCCAGTACTTC CASSSSSGTQYF
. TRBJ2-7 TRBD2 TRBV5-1 TGCGCCAGCAGCACTCAGGGCTCGGGGGTAGCGGGGCAGTACTTC CASSTQGSGVAGQYF
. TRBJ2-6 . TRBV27 TGTGCCAGCAGTGGCATGTTAGGGGGGGCCAACGTCCTGACTTTC CASSGMLGGANVLTF
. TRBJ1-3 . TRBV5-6 TGTGCCAGCAGCTTGCAAAGGGTGGCGAGGGGAAACACCATATATTTT CASSLQRVARGNTIYF
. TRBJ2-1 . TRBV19 TGTGCCAGTAGCAGAACAGGGAGGCGCTACAATGAGCAGTTCTTC CASSRTGRRYNEQFF
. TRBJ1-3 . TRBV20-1 TGCAGTGCTAGTGTCGGGGGCGCAGGGAACACCATATATTTT CSASVGGAGNTIYF
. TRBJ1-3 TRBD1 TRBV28 TGTGCCAGCAGTCAGACCCCCGGGACAGCCGGAAACACCATATATTTT CASSQTPGTAGNTIYF
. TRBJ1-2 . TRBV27 TGTGCCAGCAGTTTAGGGGGTAATTGGGGCTACACCTTC CASSLGGNWGYTF
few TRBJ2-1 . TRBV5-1 TGCGCCAGCAGCTTAGGCGCTGAGGGGAGAAATGAGCAGTTCTTC CASSLGAEGRNEQFF
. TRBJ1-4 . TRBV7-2 TGTGCCTCTAGCTTAGGGAAATATGTAGGGGAAAAACTGTTTTTT CASSLGKYVGEKLFF
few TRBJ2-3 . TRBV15 TGTGCCACCAGCAGCGGCACTAGCATAATTGGAGATACGCAGTATTTT CATSSGTSIIGDTQYF
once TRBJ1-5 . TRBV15 TGTGCCACCAGCAGAGATGGGGGAAGGGATCAGCCCCAGCATTTT CATSRDGGRDQPQHF
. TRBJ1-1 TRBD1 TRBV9 TGTGCCAGCAGCGTTTACGGGACAGGGTTTAACACTGAAGCTTTCTTT CASSVYGTGFNTEAFF
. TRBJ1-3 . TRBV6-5 TGTGCCAGCAGTTATCAGGGCCTCTCTGGAAACACCATATATTTT CASSYQGLSGNTIYF
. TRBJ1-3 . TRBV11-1 TGTGCCAGCAGACAACACGGAATCTCTGGAAACACCATATATTTT CASRQHGISGNTIYF
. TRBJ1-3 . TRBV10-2 TGCGCCAGCAGTCCACAGGGAGTGGGAAACACCATATATTTT CASSPQGVGNTIYF
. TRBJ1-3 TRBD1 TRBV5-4 TGTGCCAGCAGCACCGACAGGGGAACTGGAAACACCATATATTTT CASSTDRGTGNTIYF
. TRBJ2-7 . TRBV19 TGTGCCAGTAGTATGAGAGAGCGGAGCTCCTACGAGCAGTACTTC CASSMRERSSYEQYF